Sequencing of this TCR beta chain was carried out in a study of cytomegalovirus exposure and HLA in healthy donors. General observations from the study: The study listed 164 cytomegalovirus-associated TCR beta chains.

The PCR had 60 Vbeta and 13 Jbeta primers. Sequencing used immunoSEQ multiplex PCR; TCRdb keeps in-frame clones, though not all of them. The repertoire consists of 200,000 to 250,000 clones, with roughly 80% occurring once and the leading ten covering 2.9%. Turning to this clone: Its matching antigen is unknown.

The CDR3 spans 14 residues. Germline values: CDR1 SGDLS, CDR2 YYNGEE. With 2 bases removed from V and 6 bases from J, the gap between germline ends came to 15 bases. This receptor was identified in a man under 40 in good health and CMV-seronegative. The sequenced material came from PBMCs. The gene calls are TRBV9 and TRBJ2-7; D is ambiguous. The CDR3 loop reads CASSVNLVVGEQYF. The CDR3 DNA reads TGTGCCAGCAGCGTGAACCTCGTCGTCGGCGAGCAGTACTTC.